The 15 T cell receptor beta chains reported below all come from one sample, sequenced in a study of cytomegalovirus exposure and HLA in healthy donors. The PCR was carried out with 60 Vbeta primers and 13 Jbeta primers. Clones were sequenced by immunoSEQ multiplex PCR, and TCRdb holds only the in-frame ones, with some missing. The table lists 95,000 to 150,000 clones, about four fifths of them singletons. Material for sequencing was PBMCs. Source of these receptors: a man aged 40-50 years in good health and CMV-seronegative.

Here the CDR3 DNA reads TGTGCCAGCAGCTTAGCCAGCGGGGGATTGAACACCGGGGAGCTGTTTTTT. Its translation is CASSLASGGLNTGELFF. The chain couples TRBV7-3 to TRBJ2-2, with 8 bases fitting TRBD2. Germline lookup yields CDR1 SGHTA and CDR2 FQGTGA. This CDR3 contains 17 residues. J gave up 1 base and V 2 bases, and 6 bases lay outside the gene matches.

The rearrangement uses TRBV14 and TRBJ1-3, with D possibly being TRBD1 (6 bases). There are 19 residues in the CDR3. V dropped 2 bases and J dropped 0 bases, with 20 bases sitting between them. The germline V gene encodes CDR1 SGHDN and CDR2 FVKESK. The CDR3 loop reads CASSQNTIWDTNSGNTIYF. For the CDR3, the DNA is TGTGCCAGCAGCCAAAATACCATTTGGGACACCAACTCTGGAAACACCATATATTTT.

The chain has TRBV5-4 and TRBJ2-1; D is unresolved. The CDR3 contains 13 residues. Trimming stripped 2 bases from V and 7 bases from J, with 10 bases between. The germline V gene has CDR1 SGHNT and CDR2 YYREEE (reference sequence). For the CDR3, the DNA is TGTGCCAGCAGCTTAGCGCTCGGGAATGAGCAGTTCTTC. Protein product: CASSLALGNEQFF.

V usage is TRBV27 and J usage is TRBJ1-2; 7 bases match TRBD1. CDR1 MNHEY and CDR2 SMNVEV come from the germline V gene (reference sequence). This CDR3 is built from 15 residues. Trimming removed 5 bases from V and 4 bases from J; junction bases left unmatched: 10. CDR3: CASSRGSTGTYGYTF. Here the CDR3 DNA reads TGTGCCAGCAGTCGCGGATCGACAGGGACCTATGGCTACACCTTC.

The chain has TRBV28 and TRBJ2-6; D gene uncertain. The CDR3 consists of 15 residues. The germline V gene has CDR1 MDHEN and CDR2 SYDVKM. Trimming shortened V by 6 bases and J by 4 bases, and 13 bases separated the two germline ends. The chain's CDR3 is CASSPTSRGANVLTF. For the CDR3, the DNA is TGTGCCAGCAGCCCCACCTCGAGGGGGGCCAACGTCCTGACTTTC.

This sequence joins TRBV7-8 and TRBJ1-6, with no clear D. Germline loops: CDR1 SGHVS, CDR2 FQNEAQ. The CDR3 sequence is 14 residues long. The germline V and J ends were trimmed by 3 bases and 4 bases, with 7 bases remaining between them. CDR3 in DNA: TGTGCCAGCAGCTTTACAGAATATAATTCACCCCTCCACTTT. This translates into CASSFTEYNSPLHF.

CDR3 nucleotide sequence: TGTGCCAGCAGCCGGGACAGACTCTATGGCTACACCTTC. Translation: CASSRDRLYGYTF. The chain links TRBV14 to TRBJ1-2; 7 bases fit TRBD1. Germline V lookup: CDR1 SGHDN, CDR2 FVKESK. V shed 4 bases, J shed 4 bases, and the junction held 3 bases outside the gene matches. The CDR3 consists of 13 residues.

This clone has more than one count but fewer than ten. The chain links TRBV7-3 to TRBJ2-2; D gene ambiguous. The germline gives CDR1 SGHTA, CDR2 FQGTGA. This CDR3 contains 13 residues. With 0 bases removed from V and 5 bases from J, the gap between germline ends came to 4 bases. CDR3 coding DNA: TGTGCCAGCAGCTTAACTCGGACCGGGGAGCTGTTTTTT. Encoded protein: CASSLTRTGELFF.

The chain recombines TRBV27 with TRBJ1-5, with no clear D. Germline lookup yields CDR1 MNHEY and CDR2 SMNVEV (reference sequence). The CDR3 covers 13 residues. The V and J ends lost 3 bases and 6 bases respectively, with 9 bases between them. As DNA, the CDR3 is TGTGCCAGCAGTTTTAAGACAAGTCAGCCCCAGCATTTT. Protein sequence: CASSFKTSQPQHF.

The chain couples TRBV6-1 to TRBJ2-6; 9 bases line up with TRBD1. The V segment lost 3 bases and the J segment 0 bases; nucleotides outside the gene matches: 3. Per the germline V gene, CDR1 is MNHNS and CDR2 is SASEGT. The CDR3 totals 17 residues. CDR3 coding DNA: TGTGCCAGCAGTGAGGGACAGGGCTACTCTGGGGCCAACGTCCTGACTTTC. Translating it yields CASSEGQGYSGANVLTF.

The rearrangement joins TRBV7-6 to TRBJ2-7; 8 bases align to TRBD1. V lost 5 bases to trimming and J lost 2 bases; unmatched junction nucleotides: 8. The CDR3 is 15 amino acids. Germline V gene data show CDR1 as SGHVS and CDR2 as FNYEAQ. The CDR3 loop reads CASSPGQVFAYEQYF. DNA of the CDR3: TGTGCCAGCAGCCCGGGACAGGTCTTCGCCTACGAGCAGTACTTC.

The CDR3 bases are TGTGCCAGCAGCCCGGGGGGTGGTAGATTCGAGACCCAGTACTTC. Its translation: CASSPGGGRFETQYF. The chain carries TRBV7-6 and TRBJ2-5; 7 nucleotides line up with TRBD2. In germline, CDR1 is SGHVS, CDR2 FNYEAQ. CDR3 length: 15 residues. V shed 5 bases, J shed 5 bases, and the junction held 11 bases outside the gene matches.

The chain couples TRBV5-4 to TRBJ1-2, with D perhaps TRBD1 (5 bases). This CDR3 has 13 amino acids. From germline, CDR1 is SGHNT and CDR2 YYREEE (reference sequence). Trimming removed 4 bases from V and 5 bases from J, with 12 bases in between. The CDR3 reads CASSPRGGYGYTF. The CDR3 DNA follows: TGTGCCAGCAGCCCTCGGGGGGGTTATGGCTACACCTTC.

This chain links TRBV13 with TRBJ1-4; perhaps TRBD1 as D (6 bases). Trimming took 5 bases from V and 0 from J, leaving 19 bases between them. Germline values: CDR1 PRHDT, CDR2 FYEKMQ (reference sequence). The CDR3 runs 18 residues. The CDR3 loop reads CASSAAGTPIATNEKLFF. The DNA of the CDR3 is TGTGCCAGCAGCGCCGCCGGGACACCAATTGCAACTAATGAAAAACTGTTTTTT.

This chain uses TRBV9 with TRBJ2-7, with a weak D call TRBD1 (5 bases). Germline-derived CDR1 and CDR2 are SGDLS and YYNGEE. The V gene lost 1 base and the J gene lost 2 bases, with 13 bases spanning the gap. The CDR3 extends over 15 amino acids. The CDR3: CASSVSQGSTYEQYF. Written as DNA, the CDR3 is TGTGCCAGCAGCGTATCCCAGGGATCTACCTACGAGCAGTACTTC. Filled out from reference TRBV9 and TRBJ2-7, the complete variable domain reads DSGVTQTPKHLITATGQRVTLRCSPRSGDLSVYWYQQSLDQGLQFLIQYYNGEERAKGNILERFSAQQFPDLHSELNLSSLELGDSALYFCASSVSQGSTYEQYFGPGTRLTVT.